Below are 7 T cell receptor beta chains sequenced from a single sample in a study of blood T cell repertoires in COVID-19. Using immunoSEQ multiplex PCR, the repertoire was profiled, and TCRdb retains in-frame clones only, with some absent. This table has about 280,000 clones, about 85% appearing once. Sequenced input: PBMCs or T cells enriched from blood (not recorded which). Source of these receptors: a woman aged 45 to 65 who had recovered from COVID-19.

The V call is TRBV6-5, the J call TRBJ1-5; 9 bases are shared with TRBD1. The CDR3 is 14 amino acids. Germline trimming cut 6 bases from V and 4 bases from J; bases unmatched to any gene: 4. Germline V gene lookup returns CDR1 MNHEY and CDR2 SVGAGI. The CDR3 bases are TGTGCCAGCAGGCCTGACAGGGGGAATCAGCCCCAGCATTTT. Its protein is CASRPDRGNQPQHF.

This rearrangement joins TRBV29-1 to TRBJ1-2; D perhaps matches TRBD1 (5 bases). CDR1 and CDR2 (germline): SQVTM, ANQGSEA. This CDR3 has 13 residues. V dropped 6 bases and J dropped 10 bases, with 21 bases sitting between them. The CDR3 sequence: CSVQGYGGSVYTF. The CDR3 DNA follows: TGCAGCGTCCAGGGCTACGGTGGGTCCGTCTACACCTTC.

V gene TRBV11-2 combines with J gene TRBJ1-4; tentatively, D is TRBD1 (5 bases). The germline V gene has CDR1 SGHAT and CDR2 FQNNGV. Between the trimmed V and J ends, which lost 5 bases and 4 bases, there was a span of 11 bases. This CDR3 region has 14 residues. The CDR3 reads CASSLGLNNEKLFF. Written as DNA, the CDR3 is TGTGCCAGCAGCCTGGGACTCAATAATGAAAAACTGTTTTTT. Using reference TRBV11-2 and TRBJ1-4 for the parts outside the CDR3, the full variable domain is EAGVAQSPRYKIIEKRQSVAFWCNPISGHATLYWYQQILGQGPKLLIQFQNNGVVDDSQLPKDRFSAERLKGVDSTLKIQPAKLEDSAVYLCASSLGLNNEKLFFGSGTQLSVL.

The chain has TRBV10-3 and TRBJ2-1; no clear D. Trimming shortened V by 10 bases and J by 5 bases, and 15 bases separated the two germline ends. This CDR3 comprises 13 residues. Germline V gives CDR1 ENHRY, CDR2 SYGVKD. CDR3 loop: CATMSATNNEQFF. CDR3 coding DNA: TGTGCCACCATGTCCGCTACCAACAATGAGCAGTTCTTC.

The chain combines TRBV2 with TRBJ2-3; 8 nucleotides match TRBD1. V lost 5 bases and J lost 6; bases outside the gene matches: 13. The CDR3 covers 16 residues. In germline, CDR1 is SNHLY, CDR2 FYNNEI. The DNA of the CDR3 is TGTGCCAGCAGTCGGCAGGGGGCCACAGGGCTTGATACGCAGTATTTT. Translated: CASSRQGATGLDTQYF.

This chain uses TRBV7-9 with TRBJ1-3, with D maybe TRBD1 (6 bases). Germline V CDR1 and CDR2: SEHNR, FQNEAQ (reference sequence). Deletions cut 6 bases from V and 2 bases from J, with 14 bases between. CDR3 length: 15 amino acids. CDR3 region: CASSLRDNPGNTIYF. Here the CDR3 DNA reads TGTGCCAGCAGTCTTAGGGACAACCCTGGAAACACCATATATTTT.

This clone was observed a handful of times. The chain recombines TRBV7-8 with TRBJ1-5, with 7 bases that match TRBD1. V shed 5 bases and J 2 bases; nucleotides not matched to a gene: 3. CDR3 length: 14 residues. In germline, CDR1 is SGHVS, CDR2 FQNEAQ. Here the CDR3 reads CASSDTGGNQPQHF. As DNA, the CDR3 is TGTGCCAGCAGCGATACAGGGGGCAATCAGCCCCAGCATTTT.